These 6 T cell receptor beta chains originate from one sample sequenced in a study of identical twins. TCRdb re-called the 5' RACE reads through MiXCR, storing one row per CDR3 protein. Of 400,000 to 550,000 distinct CDR3 sequences listed, 14% are singletons. These data are also associated with another study on yellow fever vaccine responses in identical twins.

The sequenced sample was CD4+ T cells sorted from blood. Source of these receptors: a woman aged 18-30 years in good health.

This chain connects TRBV24-1 to TRBJ2-6; D possibly corresponds to TRBD1 (5 bases). The V end was cut by 3 bases, the J end by 1 base, with 9 bases between. The CDR3 is 16 residues long. Germline V gives CDR1 KGHDR, CDR2 SFDVKD. CDR3: CATSDRRVSGANVLTF. CDR3 DNA: TGTGCCACCAGTGATCGCAGGGTTTCTGGGGCCAACGTCCTGACTTTC.

This clonotype was detected a few times. J is TRBJ2-7 and V is TRBV7-2; TRBD2 agrees at 9 bases. Germline values: CDR1 SGHTA, CDR2 FQGNSA. The CDR3 is made up of 14 amino acids. Germline trimming cut 4 bases from V and 2 bases from J; bases unmatched to any gene: 3. Here the CDR3 DNA reads TGTGCCAGCAGCTGGACTAGCGCAACCTACGAGCAGTACTTC. Translation gives CASSWTSATYEQYF.

This clonotype was seen more than once but under ten times. This sequence joins TRBV7-9 and TRBJ1-2; D unresolved. From germline, CDR1 is SEHNR and CDR2 FQNEAQ (reference sequence). The ends were cut back, 2 bases at V and 7 bases at J, with 8 bases in the middle. CDR3 length equals 12 residues. CDR3 amino acids: CASSLQDLGYTF. CDR3 in DNA: TGTGCCAGCAGCTTACAGGACCTTGGCTACACCTTC.

In nucleotides, the CDR3 is TGCGCCAGCAGGCGGACAGTGAACACCGGGGAGCTGTTTTTT. Translated: CASRRTVNTGELFF. This sequence joins TRBV5-1 and TRBJ2-2, with a possible D match to TRBD1 (6 bases). In germline, CDR1 is SGHRS, CDR2 YFSETQ. CDR3 length: 14 amino acids. V lost 5 bases to trimming and J lost 1 base, with 9 bases between them.

This clonotype was recorded a few times. V and J are TRBV29-1 and TRBJ2-2; perhaps D is TRBD1 or TRBD2 (5 bases each). The germline gives CDR1 SQVTM, CDR2 ANQGSEA. The CDR3 has 13 residues. Trimming left V 7 bases short and J 4 bases short, with 13 bases between. The CDR3 DNA sequence: TGCAGCGGTCGGGACGCCGCCACCGGGGAGCTGTTTTTT. Its translation is CSGRDAATGELFF.

This clonotype turned up a few times. V is TRBV25-1 and J is TRBJ2-5; D gene ambiguous. Trimming stripped 2 bases from V and 2 bases from J, with 9 bases between. This CDR3 region has 14 residues. CDR1 and CDR2 from the germline V gene are MGHDK and SYGVNS. CDR3 region: CASSERRLQETQYF. As DNA, the CDR3 is TGTGCCAGCAGTGAACGTAGGCTGCAAGAGACCCAGTACTTC. The variable domain in full, with the rest retrieved from reference TRBV25-1 and TRBJ2-5, is EADIYQTPRYLVIGTGKKITLECSQTMGHDKMYWYQQDPGMELHLIHYSYGVNSTEKGDLSSESTVSRIRTEHFPLTLESARPSHTSQYLCASSERRLQETQYFGPGTRLLVL.